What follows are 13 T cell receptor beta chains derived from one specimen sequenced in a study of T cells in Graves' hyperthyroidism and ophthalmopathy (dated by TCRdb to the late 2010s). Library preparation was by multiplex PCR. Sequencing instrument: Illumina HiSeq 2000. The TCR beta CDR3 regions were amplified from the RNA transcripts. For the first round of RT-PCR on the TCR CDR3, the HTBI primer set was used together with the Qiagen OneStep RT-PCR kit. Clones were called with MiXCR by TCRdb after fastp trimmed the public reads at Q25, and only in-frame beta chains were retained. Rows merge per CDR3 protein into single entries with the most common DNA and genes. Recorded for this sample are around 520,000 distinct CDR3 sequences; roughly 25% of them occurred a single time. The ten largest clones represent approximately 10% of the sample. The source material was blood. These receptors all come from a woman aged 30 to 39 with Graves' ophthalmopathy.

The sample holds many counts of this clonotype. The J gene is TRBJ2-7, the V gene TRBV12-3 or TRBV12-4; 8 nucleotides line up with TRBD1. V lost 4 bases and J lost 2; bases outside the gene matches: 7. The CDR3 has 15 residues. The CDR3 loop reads CASSYKTGGTYEQYF. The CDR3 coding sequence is TGTGCCAGCAGTTATAAAACAGGGGGGACCTACGAGCAGTACTTC.

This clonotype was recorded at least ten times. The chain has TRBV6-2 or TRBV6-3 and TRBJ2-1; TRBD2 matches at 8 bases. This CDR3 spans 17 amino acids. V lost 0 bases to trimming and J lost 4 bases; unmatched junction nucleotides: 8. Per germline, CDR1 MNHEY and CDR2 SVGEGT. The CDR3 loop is CASSYSILRGGYNEQFF. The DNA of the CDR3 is TGTGCCAGCAGTTACTCGATCTTACGCGGGGGGTACAATGAGCAGTTCTTC.

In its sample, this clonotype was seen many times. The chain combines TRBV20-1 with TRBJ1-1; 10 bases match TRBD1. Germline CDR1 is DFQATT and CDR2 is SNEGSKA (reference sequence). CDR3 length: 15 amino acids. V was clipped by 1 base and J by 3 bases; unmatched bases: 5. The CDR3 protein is CSARAAGTGDTEAFF. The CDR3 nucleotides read TGCAGTGCTAGAGCTGCCGGGACAGGGGACACTGAAGCTTTCTTT.

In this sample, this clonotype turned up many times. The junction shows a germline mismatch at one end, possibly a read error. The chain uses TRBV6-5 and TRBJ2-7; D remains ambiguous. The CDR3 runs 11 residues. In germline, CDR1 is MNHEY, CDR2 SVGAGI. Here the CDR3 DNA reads TGTGCCAGCAGTTCTCGGGCCGAGCAGCACTTC. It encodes CASSSRAEQHF.

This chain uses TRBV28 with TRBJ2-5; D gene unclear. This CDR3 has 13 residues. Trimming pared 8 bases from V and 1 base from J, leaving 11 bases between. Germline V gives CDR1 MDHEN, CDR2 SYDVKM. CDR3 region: CASGRPLQETQYF. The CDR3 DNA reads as TGTGCCAGCGGCAGACCGCTCCAAGAGACCCAGTACTTC.

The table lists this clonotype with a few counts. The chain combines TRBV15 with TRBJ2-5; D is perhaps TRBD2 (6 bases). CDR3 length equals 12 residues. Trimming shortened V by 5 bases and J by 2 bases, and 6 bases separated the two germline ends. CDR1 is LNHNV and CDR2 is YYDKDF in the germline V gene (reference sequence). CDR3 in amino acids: CATSGLQETQYF. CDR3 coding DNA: TGTGCCACCAGCGGACTACAAGAGACCCAGTACTTC. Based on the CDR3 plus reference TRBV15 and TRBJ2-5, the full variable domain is DAMVIQNPRYQVTQFGKPVTLSCSQTLNHNVMYWYQQKSSQAPKLLFHYYDKDFNNEADTPDNFQSRRPNTSFCFLDIRSPGLGDTAMYLCATSGLQETQYFGPGTRLLVL.

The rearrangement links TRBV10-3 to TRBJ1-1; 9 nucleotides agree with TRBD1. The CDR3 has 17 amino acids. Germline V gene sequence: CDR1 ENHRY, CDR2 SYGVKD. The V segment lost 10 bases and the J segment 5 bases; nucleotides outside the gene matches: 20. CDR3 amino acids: CATGQGYPNAMGTEAFF. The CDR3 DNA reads TGTGCCACCGGACAGGGGTACCCAAACGCAATGGGGACTGAAGCTTTCTTT.

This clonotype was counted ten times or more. The CDR3 DNA reads as TGTGCCAGCAGTTACTCATCCTCTGACGAGACCCAGTACTTC. Its translation: CASSYSSSDETQYF. V and J are TRBV6-5 and TRBJ2-5; D gene ambiguous. V was shortened by 0 bases and J by 5 bases, with 10 bases between the two germline ends. The CDR3 extends over 14 amino acids. Germline CDR1 and CDR2: MNHEY and SVGAGI.

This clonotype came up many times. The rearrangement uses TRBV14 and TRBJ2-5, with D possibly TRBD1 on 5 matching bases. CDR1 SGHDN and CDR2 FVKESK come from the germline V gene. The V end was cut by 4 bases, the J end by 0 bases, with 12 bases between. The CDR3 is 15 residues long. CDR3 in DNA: TGTGCCAGCAGCCGAGAAAGACAGTACCAAGAGACCCAGTACTTC. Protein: CASSRERQYQETQYF.

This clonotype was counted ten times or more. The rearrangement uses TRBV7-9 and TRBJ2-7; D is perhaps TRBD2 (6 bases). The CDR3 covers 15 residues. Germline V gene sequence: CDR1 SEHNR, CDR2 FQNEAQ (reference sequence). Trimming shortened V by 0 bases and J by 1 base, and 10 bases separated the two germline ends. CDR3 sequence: CASSLAAGWSYEQYF. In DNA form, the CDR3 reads TGTGCCAGCAGCTTAGCGGCGGGGTGGTCCTACGAGCAGTACTTC.

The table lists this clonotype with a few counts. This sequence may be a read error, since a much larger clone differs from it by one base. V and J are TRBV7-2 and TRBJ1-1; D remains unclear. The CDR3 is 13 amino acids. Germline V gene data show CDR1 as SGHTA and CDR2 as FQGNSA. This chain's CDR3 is CASSQTGSTEACF. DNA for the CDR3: TGTGCCAGCAGCCAAACGGGGTCCACTGAAGCTTGCTTT.

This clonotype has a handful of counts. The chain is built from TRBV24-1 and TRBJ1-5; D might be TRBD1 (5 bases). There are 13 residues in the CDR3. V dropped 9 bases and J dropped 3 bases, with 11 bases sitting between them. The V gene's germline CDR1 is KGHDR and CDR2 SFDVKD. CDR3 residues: CATQTAPNQPQHF. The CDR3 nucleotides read TGTGCCACCCAGACAGCGCCCAATCAGCCCCAGCATTTT.

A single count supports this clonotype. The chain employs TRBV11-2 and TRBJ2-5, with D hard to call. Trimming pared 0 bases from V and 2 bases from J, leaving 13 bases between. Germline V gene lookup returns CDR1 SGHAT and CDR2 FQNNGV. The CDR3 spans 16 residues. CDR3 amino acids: CASSLDFGFFQETQYF. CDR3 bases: TGTGCCAGCAGCTTAGATTTCGGCTTCTTTCAAGAGACCCAGTACTTC.